Below are 20 T cell receptor beta chains sequenced from a single sample in a study of identical twins. One entry per CDR3 protein, called by TCRdb with MiXCR from the 5' RACE reads. The sample gives about 720,000 distinct CDR3 sequences, over 15% of which show up once; around 13% is in the top ten. These data were also reused for a study on T cells expressing NK-cell markers.

The sequenced sample was PBMCs. The receptors were sampled from a woman aged 18-30 years in good health.

This clonotype has just a few counts. The chain uses TRBV5-4 and TRBJ1-2; D might be TRBD1 (5 bases). Trimming left V 4 bases short and J 5 bases short, with 9 bases between. Germline V gene data show CDR1 as SGHNT and CDR2 as YYREEE (reference sequence). The CDR3 consists of 12 residues. Written as DNA, the CDR3 is TGTGCCAGCAGCCCGGAGGGGTATGGCTACACCTTC. This translates into CASSPEGYGYTF.

This chain uses TRBV12-3 or TRBV12-4 with TRBJ1-2, with TRBD1 as a possible D gene (6 bases). This CDR3 contains 14 residues. Trimming took off 3 bases at V and 8 bases at J, with 16 bases between the two ends. CDR3 region: CASSFAVAGEGYTF. The CDR3 coding sequence is TGTGCCAGCAGTTTTGCTGTGGCAGGGGAAGGCTACACCTTC.

This clonotype was seen a few times. The V gene is TRBV7-9, the J gene TRBJ2-1; D is uncertain. V dropped 8 bases and J dropped 2 bases, with 10 bases sitting between them. Germline CDR1 SEHNR, CDR2 FQNEAQ (reference sequence). CDR3 length: 13 residues. The CDR3 here is CASAAVTYNEQFF. DNA of the CDR3: TGTGCCAGCGCCGCGGTTACCTACAATGAGCAGTTCTTC.

A single count supports this clonotype. The chain carries TRBV20-1 and TRBJ2-5; D is perhaps TRBD1 or TRBD2 (6 bases each). This CDR3 contains 15 residues. Germline CDR1 reads DFQATT; CDR2 reads SNEGSKA (reference sequence). With 0 bases removed from V and 4 bases from J, the gap between germline ends came to 15 bases. The CDR3 region is CSARDRGGSPETQYF. Written as DNA, the CDR3 is TGCAGTGCTAGAGATCGAGGGGGGAGCCCAGAGACCCAGTACTTC.

A single count supports this clonotype. The CDR3 end shows no conserved phenylalanine or tryptophan, and so a read error is likely. The DNA is omitted, as the CDR3 cannot be located on it reliably, and the CDR3 follows TCRdb's listing. The CDR3 loop is CASSLYWST. V is TRBV5-1 and J is TRBJ2-7. Ends included, the CDR3 has 9 residues. From germline, CDR1 is SGHRS and CDR2 YFSETQ.

The chain combines TRBV20-1 with TRBJ1-5; D may be TRBD1 (6 bases). Deletions cut 6 bases from V and 3 bases from J, with 15 bases between. CDR1 DFQATT and CDR2 SNEGSKA come from the germline V gene (reference sequence). The CDR3 covers 14 residues. CDR3 DNA: TGCAGTGCGCGGACAGTCGGGAACAATCAGCCCCAGCATTTT. This encodes CSARTVGNNQPQHF.

The chain has TRBV29-1 and TRBJ2-7; D not resolved. The CDR3 is made up of 11 amino acids. Trimming pared 4 bases from V and 2 bases from J, leaving 6 bases between. Germline V gene lookup returns CDR1 SQVTM and CDR2 ANQGSEA. This CDR3 is CSVADAYEQYF. CDR3 nucleotides: TGCAGCGTTGCTGACGCCTACGAGCAGTACTTC.

J is TRBJ1-5 and V is TRBV6-1; D is undetermined. CDR3 length: 14 amino acids. Germline assignment: CDR1 MNHNS and CDR2 SASEGT. V was pared by 8 bases and J by 0 bases, with 11 bases between. Written as DNA, the CDR3 is TGTGCCAGCGCGACGGAGTATAGCAATCAGCCCCAGCATTTT. Translating gives CASATEYSNQPQHF.

J is TRBJ1-1 and V is TRBV11-2; the D is unclear. This CDR3 has 14 amino acids. Germline V gene data show CDR1 as SGHAT and CDR2 as FQNNGV. Trimming removed 0 bases from V and 3 bases from J, with 8 bases in between. CDR3 nucleotide sequence: TGTGCCAGCAGCTTAGAGGCCCTGGACACTGAAGCTTTCTTT. Its translation is CASSLEALDTEAFF.

This clonotype was seen ten or more times. This rearrangement joins TRBV4-3 to TRBJ2-7, with 13 bases lining up with TRBD2. Germline V gene data show CDR1 as LGHNA and CDR2 as YSLEER. The CDR3 length is 18 residues. V dropped 0 bases and J dropped 3; count of bases not matched to a gene: 8. Here the CDR3 DNA reads TGCGCCAGCAGCCAAGATTGGACTAGCGGGAGTGTTGGCTACGAGCAGTACTTC. This gives the protein CASSQDWTSGSVGYEQYF.

This clonotype was recorded at least ten times. The chain is built from TRBV5-6 and TRBJ1-5; TRBD1 might be the D (5 bases). This CDR3 has 12 amino acids. Trimming stripped 4 bases from V and 4 bases from J, with 6 bases between. CDR1 and CDR2 (germline): SGHDT, YYEEEE. The CDR3 loop is CASSQGNQPQHF. CDR3 sequence (DNA): TGTGCCAGCAGCCAGGGTAATCAGCCCCAGCATTTT.

This clonotype turned up a few times. This sequence joins TRBV20-1 and TRBJ2-3, with D perhaps matching TRBD1 or TRBD2 (5 bases each). The CDR3 consists of 14 residues. Per germline, CDR1 DFQATT and CDR2 SNEGSKA (reference sequence). Trimming shortened V by 6 bases and J by 0 bases, and 13 bases separated the two germline ends. The chain's CDR3 is CSAPGRRSTDTQYF. CDR3 nucleotides: TGCAGTGCGCCGGGACGCCGAAGCACAGATACGCAGTATTTT.

The genes are TRBV20-1 and TRBJ2-7, with TRBD1 matching over 7 bases. V trimming: 4 bases; J trimming: 6 bases; junction bases outside the gene matches: 9. CDR1 is DFQATT, CDR2 SNEGSKA, per germline (reference sequence). CDR3 size: 13 residues. The CDR3, as DNA: TGCAGTGCTACGGGACAGACCATCCCCGAGCAGTACTTC. Translating gives CSATGQTIPEQYF.

For the CDR3, the DNA is TGTGCCAGCAGTTTACCCGCTCGGGAAGGCCCCAGTGAGCAGTTCTTC. Translation gives CASSLPAREGPSEQFF. The rearrangement joins TRBV12-3 or TRBV12-4 to TRBJ2-1; possibly TRBD2 for D (5 bases). The CDR3 runs to 16 residues. The V and J ends lost 2 bases and 9 bases respectively, with 20 bases between them.

This clonotype was counted only a few times. The rearrangement joins TRBV12-3 or TRBV12-4 to TRBJ2-1; D unresolved. The CDR3 runs to 12 residues. The V and J ends lost 5 bases and 8 bases respectively, with 10 bases between them. The CDR3 loop reads CASSPEWDEQFF. The CDR3 bases are TGTGCCAGCAGTCCAGAGTGGGATGAGCAGTTCTTC.

This clonotype was found a few times. The chain combines TRBV12-3 or TRBV12-4 with TRBJ1-2; a possible D gene is TRBD1 (5 bases). The V gene lost 6 bases and the J gene lost 4 bases, with 12 bases spanning the gap. CDR3 length: 13 residues. CDR3 amino acids: CASSLTRAYGYTF. Here the CDR3 DNA reads TGTGCCAGCAGCCTAACCAGGGCCTATGGCTACACCTTC.

The chain combines TRBV20-1 with TRBJ2-1; D remains unclear. V shed 1 base and J shed 10 bases, with 8 bases lying between them. The CDR3 is made up of 11 amino acids. CDR1 DFQATT and CDR2 SNEGSKA come from the germline V gene (reference sequence). The CDR3 loop reads CSARGPGEQFF. In nucleotides, the CDR3 is TGCAGTGCTAGAGGGCCTGGGGAGCAGTTCTTC.

The chain joins TRBV9 to TRBJ1-2; 7 bases agree with TRBD1. V lost 0 bases, J lost 3 bases, and 5 bases stayed unmatched. Germline loops: CDR1 SGDLS, CDR2 YYNGEE. The CDR3 spans 15 residues. CDR3 sequence (DNA): TGTGCCAGCAGCGTAGATACGGGGACAGACTATGGCTACACCTTC. Its translation: CASSVDTGTDYGYTF.

V gene TRBV2 combines with J gene TRBJ2-2, with 9 nucleotides matching TRBD2. The CDR3 is 18 residues long. The J segment lost 0 bases and the V segment lost 4 bases, leaving 9 bases of the junction unmatched. CDR1 and CDR2 (germline): SNHLY, FYNNEI. The CDR3, as DNA: TGTGCCAGCAGTGGTCGACTAGCGGAGGACCCGAACACCGGGGAGCTGTTTTTT. Its translation: CASSGRLAEDPNTGELFF. Drawing the rest from reference TRBV2 and TRBJ2-2, the complete variable domain is EPEVTQTPSHQVTQMGQEVILRCVPISNHLYFYWYRQILGQKVEFLVSFYNNEISEKSEIFDDQFSVERPDGSNFTLKIRSTKLEDSAMYFCASSGRLAEDPNTGELFFGEGSRLTVL.

In this sample, this clonotype turned up a few times. This chain connects TRBV11-2 to TRBJ2-3; the D gene is possibly TRBD2 (6 bases). CDR3 size: 16 residues. CDR1 and CDR2 (germline): SGHAT, FQNNGV. V lost 3 bases, J lost 6 bases, and 19 bases lay in between. CDR3 in amino acids: CASSFGSGRGVDTQYF. The DNA of the CDR3 is TGTGCCAGCAGCTTCGGGAGCGGGCGGGGTGTGGATACGCAGTATTTT. The full variable domain, rest sourced from reference TRBV11-2 and TRBJ2-3, is EAGVAQSPRYKIIEKRQSVAFWCNPISGHATLYWYQQILGQGPKLLIQFQNNGVVDDSQLPKDRFSAERLKGVDSTLKIQPAKLEDSAVYLCASSFGSGRGVDTQYFGPGTRLTVL.